These 30 T cell receptor beta chains came from one sample sequenced in a study of regulatory T cells in long-lasting Graves disease. Time point reported: newly diagnosed GD, antithyroid drugs for less than 3 months. The TCR library was made from RNA that had been extracted from PBMCs in TRIzol. The authors built TCR beta libraries using iRepertoire HTBI primers and Arm-PCR of CDR3 regions. TCRdb re-analysed the multiplex PCR reads in MiXCR, keeping a single row per CDR3 protein. In the table there are fewer than 400,000 distinct CDR3 sequences, roughly 18% of which are singletons. Sample: peripheral blood mononuclear cells (PBMCs), taken at new diagnosis, from a patient treated with antithyroid drugs. Every receptor here comes from a female donor with Graves disease.

This clonotype was seen a handful of times. A read error may be the cause here, since a much bigger clone is one base away. V usage is TRBV7-8 and J usage is TRBJ2-7; TRBD2 might be the D (6 bases). Germline CDR1 reads SGHVS; CDR2 reads FQNEAQ. The CDR3 is 17 residues long. CDR3 sequence reads: CASSLNRTTRSYYEQHF. Here the CDR3 DNA reads TGTGCCAGCAGCTTGAACCGGACTACCCGTTCCTACTACGAGCAGCACTTC.

This clonotype was recorded at least ten times. The rearrangement links TRBV29-1 to TRBJ2-2; possibly TRBD2 for D (5 bases). Per the germline V gene, CDR1 is SQVTM and CDR2 is ANQGSEA. The germline V and J ends were trimmed by 4 bases and 0 bases, with 12 bases remaining between them. CDR3 length: 15 residues. CDR3 sequence (DNA): TGCAGCGTTGTACTTGGACTGACGAACACCGGGGAGCTGTTTTTT. This encodes CSVVLGLTNTGELFF.

V usage is TRBV7-9 and J usage is TRBJ2-1; D not certain. Germline V lookup: CDR1 SEHNR, CDR2 FQNEAQ (reference sequence). V gave up 4 bases and J gave up 11 bases, with 6 bases separating them. This CDR3 has 10 amino acids. CDR3 amino acids: CASSSLKQFF. CDR3 nucleotides: TGTGCCAGCAGCTCGCTAAAGCAGTTCTTC. The full variable domain, with the rest looked up from reference TRBV7-9 and TRBJ2-1, is DTGVSQNPRHKITKRGQNVTFRCDPISEHNRLYWYRQTLGQGPEFLTYFQNEAQLEKSRLLSDRFSAERPKGSFSTLEIQRTEQGDSAMYLCASSSLKQFFGPGTRLTVL.

The V and J genes are TRBV6-2 or TRBV6-3 and TRBJ2-1; D is tentatively TRBD1 or TRBD2 (5 bases each). The J call may be in error: the DNA end matches TRBJ2-5 better. Germline CDR1 is MNHEY and CDR2 is SVGEGT. This CDR3 is 14 amino acids long. The CDR3 loop reads CASSEWGTKKTQYF. For the CDR3, the DNA is TGTGCCAGCAGTGAATGGGGGACCAAGAAGACCCAGTACTTC.

This clonotype was seen more than once but under ten times. The DNA of the CDR3 is TGTGCCAGCAGTCCCACCCTAGCGGGAATGGATACGCAGTATTTT. Amino acids: CASSPTLAGMDTQYF. The V call is TRBV28, the J call TRBJ2-3, with TRBD2 matching over 9 bases. Trimming at V came to 5 bases and at J to 6 bases, leaving 9 bases not matched to a gene. Germline V gene lookup returns CDR1 MDHEN and CDR2 SYDVKM. There are 15 residues in the CDR3.

As to this clonotype: Germline and junction disagree at one end, which may indicate a read error. V usage is TRBV12-3 or TRBV12-4 and J usage is TRBJ2-5; weak D call: TRBD1 (7 bases). The CDR3 covers 14 residues. CDR3 nucleotide sequence: TGTGCCAGCAGCGCCCAGGGGGGTCGAGAGGCCCAGTACTTC. Translation: CASSAQGGREAQYF.

The J gene is TRBJ2-2, the V gene TRBV5-5; D is perhaps TRBD1 or TRBD2 (6 bases each). V dropped 3 bases and J dropped 1 base, with 10 bases sitting between them. Germline assignment: CDR1 SGHKS and CDR2 YYEKEE (reference sequence). This CDR3 is 15 amino acids long. CDR3 sequence: CASSSKGGNTGELFF. As DNA, the CDR3 is TGTGCCAGCAGCTCCAAGGGGGGGAACACCGGGGAGCTGTTTTTT.

A remark on this clonotype: A single base separates this from a much larger clone, so it may be a read error. The chain is built from TRBV30 and TRBJ2-5; 8 nucleotides agree with TRBD2. The J call is uncertain, as TRBJ2-1 better fits the DNA end. Germline loops: CDR1 GTSNPN, CDR2 SVGIG (reference sequence). The CDR3 sequence is 13 residues long. The CDR3 bases are TGTGCCTGGAGTGCCGGGAGGGCCTACGAGCAGTTCTTC. This encodes CAWSAGRAYEQFF.

This clonotype was observed many times. J is TRBJ1-2 and V is TRBV19; TRBD1 matches 7 bases. Germline V CDR1 and CDR2: LNHDA, SQIVND (reference sequence). Germline trimming cut 3 bases from V and 4 bases from J; bases unmatched to any gene: 5. The CDR3 is made up of 14 amino acids. In DNA, the CDR3 is TGTGCCAGTAGTATCCGGGGGACAGCCTATGGCTACACCTTC. Residues: CASSIRGTAYGYTF.

This clonotype was recorded at least ten times. The chain has TRBV2 and TRBJ2-7; D is unclear. Germline assignment: CDR1 SNHLY and CDR2 FYNNEI. Trimming pared 6 bases from V and 4 bases from J, leaving 13 bases between. There are 13 residues in the CDR3. DNA of the CDR3: TGTGCCAGCAGGCCATTCCTAGTTTACGAGCAGTACTTC. Amino acids: CASRPFLVYEQYF.

The chain links TRBV20-1 to TRBJ1-2; D may be TRBD1 (6 bases). CDR3 size: 11 residues. CDR1 DFQATT and CDR2 SNEGSKA come from the germline V gene (reference sequence). V was trimmed by 4 bases and J by 4 bases, leaving 7 bases between them. The DNA for the CDR3 is TGCAGTGCTACAGGGGTCTATGGCTACACCTTC. Translating gives CSATGVYGYTF.

This clonotype has just a few counts. J is TRBJ2-7 and V is TRBV6-1; D might be TRBD1 (7 bases). Trimming took 5 bases from V and 7 from J, leaving 18 bases between them. The CDR3 sequence is 14 residues long. Germline V lookup: CDR1 MNHNS, CDR2 SASEGT. CDR3 sequence reads: CASSRGGGGWEQYF. CDR3 sequence (DNA): TGTGCCAGCAGTCGCGGAGGGGGCGGGTGGGAGCAGTACTTC.

Details on this clonotype: It may be a read error: a sequence one base away is much more abundant. Given the absence of the conserved phenylalanine or tryptophan at the CDR3 end, a read error is likely. V usage is TRBV28 and J usage is TRBJ2-3; D unresolved. Germline loops: CDR1 MDHEN, CDR2 SYDVKM. This CDR3 has 14 residues. V was clipped by 6 bases and J by 5 bases, with 15 bases between them. The CDR3 sequence is CASSLRLTGDTQYL. In DNA, the CDR3 is TGTGCCAGCAGCCTAAGGCTAACTGGAGATACGCAGTATCTT.

This clonotype was counted ten times or more. An end of the junction differs from the germline gene, which may be a read error. The chain uses TRBV20-1 and TRBJ1-2, with no clear D. Germline values: CDR1 DFQATT, CDR2 SNEGSKA (reference sequence). The CDR3 spans 14 residues. The CDR3 protein is CSARDPGGNYGCTF. The CDR3 nucleotides are TGCAGTGCTAGAGATCCCGGCGGGAACTATGGCTGCACCTTC.

This rearrangement joins TRBV6-5 to TRBJ2-4, with 7 positions matching TRBD1. The CDR3 is made up of 14 amino acids. Per the germline V gene, CDR1 is MNHEY and CDR2 is SVGAGI. Unmatched junction bases numbered 4, after V lost 2 bases and J lost 6 bases. In DNA, the CDR3 is TGTGCCAGCAGTTACGACAGGGACATAAACATTCAGTACTTC. It encodes CASSYDRDINIQYF.

The V gene is TRBV6-5, the J gene TRBJ2-2; 11 bases are a match to TRBD2. After removal of 4 bases from V and 5 bases from J, the junction contained 12 bases not matched to a gene. CDR3 size: 18 residues. Germline V gives CDR1 MNHEY, CDR2 SVGAGI. The CDR3 sequence is CASSSPLGTSGSTGELFF. The CDR3, as DNA: TGTGCCAGCAGTTCCCCATTAGGCACTAGCGGGAGTACCGGGGAGCTGTTTTTT.

In this sample, this clonotype turned up many times. This chain joins TRBV7-9 and TRBJ1-1; D possibly corresponds to TRBD1 (5 bases). The CDR3 contains 15 residues. Trimming shortened V by 6 bases and J by 1 base, and 15 bases separated the two germline ends. Germline loops: CDR1 SEHNR, CDR2 FQNEAQ (reference sequence). CDR3 DNA sequence: TGTGCCAGCAGGGGCGGGGCACCAACGAACACTGAAGCTTTCTTT. It specifies CASRGGAPTNTEAFF.

V and J are TRBV7-2 and TRBJ2-5; a weak D match, TRBD2 (6 bases). Trimming shortened V by 3 bases and J by 4 bases, and 12 bases separated the two germline ends. The CDR3 is 14 amino acids. Germline CDR1 SGHTA, CDR2 FQGNSA. CDR3 region: CASSFLEGVETQYF. Here the CDR3 DNA reads TGTGCCAGCAGCTTTTTGGAGGGAGTAGAGACCCAGTACTTC.

With respect to this clonotype: A much more abundant neighbour one base away suggests this may be a read error. The rearrangement uses TRBV4-1 and TRBJ1-1, with D possibly matching TRBD1 (5 bases). CDR1 and CDR2 from the germline V gene are MGHRA and YSYEKL. The CDR3 is 16 amino acids. The V end lost 6 bases, the J end lost 1 base, and 18 bases lay between the germline ends. CDR3 residues: CASSPGQGPRNTEAFF. The CDR3 DNA reads TGCGCCAGCAGTCCCGGGCAGGGCCCGAGGAACACTGAAGCTTTCTTT.

This clonotype was found many times. The rearrangement links TRBV11-3 to TRBJ2-1, with D perhaps matching TRBD1 or TRBD2 (5 bases each). V was pared by 5 bases and J by 5 bases, with 25 bases between. The CDR3 has 18 amino acids. Germline V gives CDR1 SGHNT, CDR2 YENEEA. The CDR3, as DNA: TGTGCCAGCAGCGGACCGGGACGGACCAGAACCGGGGACAATGAGCAGTTCTTC. Translated: CASSGPGRTRTGDNEQFF.

Ten or more counts support this clonotype. The chain employs TRBV12-3 or TRBV12-4 and TRBJ1-5; TRBD1 might be the D (5 bases). V was pared by 3 bases and J by 0 bases, with 15 bases between. The CDR3 is made up of 17 amino acids. CDR3 sequence (DNA): TGTGCCAGCAGTTTTCCCCTGGACAACGATAGCAATCAGCCCCAGCATTTT. It encodes CASSFPLDNDSNQPQHF.

V usage is TRBV3-1 and J usage is TRBJ2-1, with a weak D call TRBD1 (6 bases). Trimming removed 1 base from V and 3 bases from J, with 13 bases in between. The CDR3 totals 16 residues. The germline V gene encodes CDR1 LGHDT and CDR2 YNNKEL (reference sequence). CDR3 sequence: CASSQGVRGFYNEQFF. For the CDR3, the DNA is TGTGCCAGCAGCCAAGGGGTAAGGGGGTTCTACAATGAGCAGTTCTTC.

The table lists this clonotype with many counts. V and J are TRBV7-9 and TRBJ2-1; 9 bases map to TRBD2. Germline V gene lookup returns CDR1 SEHNR and CDR2 FQNEAQ (reference sequence). CDR3 length: 16 amino acids. The V segment lost 5 bases and the J segment 3 bases; nucleotides outside the gene matches: 8. CDR3 sequence (DNA): TGTGCCAGCAGCCCACGGGCGGGAGGGATCTACAATGAGCAGTTCTTC. Protein product: CASSPRAGGIYNEQFF.

This clonotype came up many times. The chain carries TRBV12-3 or TRBV12-4 and TRBJ2-3, with D possibly being TRBD1 (6 bases). With 4 bases removed from V and 1 base from J, the gap between germline ends came to 9 bases. This CDR3 spans 14 amino acids. The CDR3 loop reads CASSSKGGTDTQYF. The CDR3 DNA reads TGTGCCAGCAGTTCAAAGGGGGGCACAGATACGCAGTATTTT.

This clonotype was recorded at least ten times. This sequence joins TRBV28 and TRBJ1-2; D remains ambiguous. V lost 8 bases and J lost 3, with 13 bases in between. The CDR3 spans 13 residues. Germline loops: CDR1 MDHEN, CDR2 SYDVKM. The CDR3 reads CASGPGSHYGYTF. In DNA form, the CDR3 reads TGTGCCAGCGGCCCGGGGTCACACTATGGCTACACCTTC.

This clonotype was counted a few times. This chain joins TRBV19 and TRBJ2-7; D is perhaps TRBD1 (6 bases). Trimming cost V 4 bases and J 2 bases, with 12 bases left between them. This CDR3 is built from 14 residues. The germline CDR1 and CDR2 sequences are LNHDA and SQIVND (reference sequence). This CDR3 is CASSTGRGAYEQYF. For the CDR3, the DNA is TGTGCCAGTAGTACCGGCAGGGGCGCCTACGAGCAGTACTTC.

This clonotype turned up a few times. J is TRBJ1-4 and V is TRBV28; the D is unclear. This CDR3 is 14 amino acids long. Trimming pared 6 bases from V and 7 bases from J, leaving 15 bases between. In germline, CDR1 is MDHEN, CDR2 SYDVKM. DNA for the CDR3: TGTGCCAGCAGCGCACCTCGGGCAGGTGAAAAACTGTTTTTT. Amino acid sequence: CASSAPRAGEKLFF. The full variable domain, completed using reference TRBV28 and TRBJ1-4, is DVKVTQSSRYLVKRTGEKVFLECVQDMDHENMFWYRQDPGLGLRLIYFSYDVKMKEKGDIPEGYSVSREKKERFSLILESASTNQTSMYLCASSAPRAGEKLFFGSGTQLSVL.

The V gene is TRBV11-3, the J gene TRBJ2-3; TRBD1 matches at 11 bases. Germline V CDR1 and CDR2: SGHNT, YENEEA. The CDR3 is made up of 15 amino acids. With 5 bases clipped from V and 6 bases from J, the junction kept 7 bases outside the gene matches. CDR3 sequence (DNA): TGTGCCAGCAGCGCCGGGACAGGGGGTCAGGATACGCAGTATTTT. Translating gives CASSAGTGGQDTQYF.

This clonotype was seen repeatedly, ten times or more. The V gene is TRBV4-2, the J gene TRBJ2-5; 11 bases agree with TRBD2. Losses at the gene ends were 5 bases for V and 5 bases for J; bases not matched to a gene: 10. This CDR3 has 16 amino acids. In germline, CDR1 is LGHNA, CDR2 YNFKEQ. The CDR3 region is CASSMQTSGKGETQYF. CDR3 sequence (DNA): TGTGCCAGCAGCATGCAGACTAGCGGGAAAGGGGAGACCCAGTACTTC.

This clonotype was recorded a few times. Given a much more abundant clone one base away, this may be a read error. This chain uses TRBV7-8 with TRBJ2-4; D is ambiguous. CDR3 size: 17 residues. Looked up from germline, CDR1 is SGHVS and CDR2 is FQNEAQ. The CDR3 loop reads CAGSLEGGSGAKNIQYF. The CDR3 DNA sequence: TGTGCCGGCAGCTTAGAAGGCGGCTCGGGAGCCAAAAACATTCAGTACTTC.